This TCR beta chain was found in a study of identifying expanded T cells in peripheral blood. No infections or other immune events were documented during collection. Sequencing used immunoSEQ multiplex PCR; TCRdb keeps in-frame clones, though not all of them. The sample consists of 55,000 to 80,000 clones, about four fifths of them appearing once. Germline V lookup: CDR1 SNHLY, CDR2 FYNNEI. Trimming pared 5 bases from V and 1 base from J, leaving 20 bases between. This CDR3 is 17 amino acids long. The chain carries TRBV2 and TRBJ2-5; perhaps TRBD2 as D (7 bases). This clonotype originated in a person between 18 and 75 years old in good health. Input material: blood. CDR3 amino acids: CASSKEGGALPQETQYF. CDR3 in DNA: TGTGCCAGCAGTAAAGAAGGGGGGGCTCTACCCCAAGAGACCCAGTACTTC. Using reference TRBV2 and TRBJ2-5 for the parts outside the CDR3, the full variable domain is EPEVTQTPSHQVTQMGQEVILRCVPISNHLYFYWYRQILGQKVEFLVSFYNNEISEKSEIFDDQFSVERPDGSNFTLKIRSTKLEDSAMYFCASSKEGGALPQETQYFGPGTRLLVL.